Sequencing of this TCR beta chain was carried out in a study of OX40 agonist ivuxolimab in advanced cancers. Background on the study: As their treatment, patients were administered ivuxolimab, an agonistic anti-OX40 (CD134) antibody. People in dose escalation had one of these cancers: hepatocellular carcinoma, melanoma, renal cell or head and neck cancer.

The CDR3 runs 13 residues. Germline CDR1 reads MNHEY; CDR2 reads SMNVEV (reference sequence). The J segment lost 8 bases and the V segment lost 6 bases, leaving 9 bases of the junction unmatched. The data were produced by immunoSEQ multiplex PCR, yet TCRdb's version contains in-frame clones alone and is incomplete. This sample yields 45,000 to 60,000 clones, of which around four fifths are seen a single time; under 30% belongs to the top ten. This clonotype was obtained from an adult with an advanced solid tumor such as melanoma, head and neck, liver or kidney cancer. The chain combines TRBV27 with TRBJ1-2, with 7 positions matching TRBD1. The starting material was CD4+ or CD8+ T cells sorted from blood, obtained in a trial of the OX40 agonist ivuxolimab. Here the CDR3 DNA reads TGTGCCAGCAGATCAGGACAGGAGGGGGGCTACACCTTC. Its translation is CASRSGQEGGYTF.